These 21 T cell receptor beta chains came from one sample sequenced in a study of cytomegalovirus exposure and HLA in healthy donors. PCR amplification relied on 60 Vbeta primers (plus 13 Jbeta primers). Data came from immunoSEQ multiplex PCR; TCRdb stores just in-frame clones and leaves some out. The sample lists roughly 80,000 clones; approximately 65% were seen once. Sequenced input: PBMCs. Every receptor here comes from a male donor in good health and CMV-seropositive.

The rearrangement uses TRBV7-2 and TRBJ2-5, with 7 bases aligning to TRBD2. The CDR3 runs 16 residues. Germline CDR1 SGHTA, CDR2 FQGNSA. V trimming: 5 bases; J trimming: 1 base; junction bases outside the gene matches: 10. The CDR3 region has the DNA TGTGCCAGCAGCGCGGGGAGGGGAAGGGGCCAAGAGACCCAGTACTTC. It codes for CASSAGRGRGQETQYF.

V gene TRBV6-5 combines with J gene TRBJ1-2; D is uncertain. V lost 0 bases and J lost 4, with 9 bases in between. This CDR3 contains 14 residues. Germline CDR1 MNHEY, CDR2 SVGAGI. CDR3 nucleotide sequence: TGTGCCAGCAGTTACTCCCGGGGTGCCTATGGCTACACCTTC. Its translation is CASSYSRGAYGYTF.

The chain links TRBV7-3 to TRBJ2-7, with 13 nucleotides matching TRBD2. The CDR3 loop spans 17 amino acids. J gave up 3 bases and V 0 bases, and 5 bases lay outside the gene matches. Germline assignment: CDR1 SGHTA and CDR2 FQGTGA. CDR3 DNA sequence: TGTGCCAGCAGCTTAACCGGGACTAGCGGGAACCGCTACGAGCAGTACTTC. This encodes CASSLTGTSGNRYEQYF.

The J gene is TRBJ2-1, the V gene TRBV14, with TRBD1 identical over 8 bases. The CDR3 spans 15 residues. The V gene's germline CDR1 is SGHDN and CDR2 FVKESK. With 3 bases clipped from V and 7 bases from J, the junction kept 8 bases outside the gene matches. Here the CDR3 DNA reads TGTGCCAGCAGCCAGGTGACAGGGGCAGGGAATGAGCAGTTCTTC. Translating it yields CASSQVTGAGNEQFF.

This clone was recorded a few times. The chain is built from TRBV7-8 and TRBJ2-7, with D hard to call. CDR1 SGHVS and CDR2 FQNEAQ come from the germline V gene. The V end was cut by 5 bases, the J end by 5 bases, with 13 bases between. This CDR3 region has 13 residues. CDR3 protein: CASSTHSTNEQYF. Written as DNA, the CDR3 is TGTGCCAGCAGCACCCACTCCACCAACGAGCAGTACTTC.

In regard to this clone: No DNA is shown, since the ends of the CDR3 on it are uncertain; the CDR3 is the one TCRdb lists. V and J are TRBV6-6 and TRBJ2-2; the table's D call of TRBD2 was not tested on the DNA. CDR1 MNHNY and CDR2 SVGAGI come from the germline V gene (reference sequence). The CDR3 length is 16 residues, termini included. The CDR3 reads CASSTSTRRVSGELFF.

Written as DNA, the CDR3 is TGTGCTAGTGCCTTGGACATCGCCGGCGAGCAGTACTTC. Its translation is CASALDIAGEQYF. The chain couples TRBV12-5 to TRBJ2-7, with D possibly matching TRBD1 (5 bases). Germline values: CDR1 LGHNT, CDR2 FRNRAP. V was trimmed by 7 bases and J by 6 bases, leaving 16 bases between them. This CDR3 is 13 amino acids long.

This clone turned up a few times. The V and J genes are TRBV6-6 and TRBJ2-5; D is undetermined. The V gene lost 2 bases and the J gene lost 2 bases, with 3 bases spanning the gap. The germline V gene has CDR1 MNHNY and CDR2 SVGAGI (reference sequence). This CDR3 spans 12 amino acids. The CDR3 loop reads CASSYLQETQYF. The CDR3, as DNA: TGTGCCAGCAGTTACCTACAAGAGACCCAGTACTTC.

This CDR3 reads CASSIYPTVNTEAFF. CDR3 bases: TGTGCCAGCAGCATATATCCGACAGTTAACACTGAAGCTTTCTTT. The chain joins TRBV13 to TRBJ1-1; D possibly corresponds to TRBD1 (5 bases). The V end lost 5 bases, the J end lost 2 bases, and 15 bases lay between the germline ends. Germline assignment: CDR1 PRHDT and CDR2 FYEKMQ (reference sequence). The length of the CDR3 is 15 residues.

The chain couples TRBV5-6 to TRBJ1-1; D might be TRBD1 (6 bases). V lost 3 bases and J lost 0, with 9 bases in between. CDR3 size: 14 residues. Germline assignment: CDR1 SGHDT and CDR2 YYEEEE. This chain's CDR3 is CASSSYRVNTEAFF. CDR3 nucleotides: TGTGCCAGCAGCTCCTACAGGGTGAACACTGAAGCTTTCTTT. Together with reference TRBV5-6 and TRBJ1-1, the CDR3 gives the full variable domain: DAGVTQSPTHLIKTRGQQVTLRCSPKSGHDTVSWYQQALGQGPQFIFQYYEEEERQRGNFPDRFSGHQFPNYSSELNVNALLLGDSALYLCASSSYRVNTEAFFGQGTRLTVV.

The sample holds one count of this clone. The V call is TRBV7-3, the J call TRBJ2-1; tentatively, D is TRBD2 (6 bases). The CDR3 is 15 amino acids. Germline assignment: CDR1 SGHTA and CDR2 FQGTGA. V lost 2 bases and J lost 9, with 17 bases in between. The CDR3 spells CASSLGRTSASEQFF. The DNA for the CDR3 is TGTGCCAGCAGCTTAGGGAGGACGAGCGCTTCTGAGCAGTTCTTC.

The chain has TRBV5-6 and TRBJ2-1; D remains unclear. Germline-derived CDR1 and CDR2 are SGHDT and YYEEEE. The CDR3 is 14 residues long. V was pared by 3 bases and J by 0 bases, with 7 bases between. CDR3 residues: CASSSSSSYNEQFF. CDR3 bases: TGTGCCAGCAGCTCCTCTAGCTCCTACAATGAGCAGTTCTTC.

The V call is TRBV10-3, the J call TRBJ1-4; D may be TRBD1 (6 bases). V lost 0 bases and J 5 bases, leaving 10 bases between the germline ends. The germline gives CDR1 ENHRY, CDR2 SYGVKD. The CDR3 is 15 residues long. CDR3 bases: TGTGCCATCAGTGAGTCTGGGGGCCCGAATGAAAAACTGTTTTTT. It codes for CAISESGGPNEKLFF.

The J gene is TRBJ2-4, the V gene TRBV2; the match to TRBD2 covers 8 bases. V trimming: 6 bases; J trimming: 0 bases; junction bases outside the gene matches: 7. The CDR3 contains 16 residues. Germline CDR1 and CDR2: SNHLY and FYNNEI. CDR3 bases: TGTGCCAGCAGAGTCGGGGGGGGGCTAGCCAAAAACATTCAGTACTTC. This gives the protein CASRVGGGLAKNIQYF.

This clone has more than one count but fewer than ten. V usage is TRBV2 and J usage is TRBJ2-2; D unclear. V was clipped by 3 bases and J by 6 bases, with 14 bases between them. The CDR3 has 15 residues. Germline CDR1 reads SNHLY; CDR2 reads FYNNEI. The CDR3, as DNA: TGTGCCAGCAGTGACGACCTCGGTGGGCCCGGGGAGCTGTTTTTT. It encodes CASSDDLGGPGELFF.

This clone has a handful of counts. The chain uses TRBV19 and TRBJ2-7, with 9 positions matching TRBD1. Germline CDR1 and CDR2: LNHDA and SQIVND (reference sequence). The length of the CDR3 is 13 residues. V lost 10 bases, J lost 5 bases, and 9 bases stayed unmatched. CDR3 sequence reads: CATTGQGRNEQYF. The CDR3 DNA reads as TGTGCCACTACGGGACAGGGCCGAAACGAGCAGTACTTC.

CDR3 loop: CASSLAKAASTDTQYF. CDR3 nucleotides: TGTGCCAGCAGCTTAGCAAAAGCGGCTAGCACAGATACGCAGTATTTT. This chain joins TRBV7-8 and TRBJ2-3, with D possibly being TRBD2 (5 bases). Trimming took 0 bases from V and 0 from J, leaving 10 bases between them. CDR3 length equals 16 residues. Germline assignment: CDR1 SGHVS and CDR2 FQNEAQ. Full variable domain (rest looked up from reference TRBV7-8 and TRBJ2-3): GAGVSQSPRYKVAKRGQDVALRCDPISGHVSLFWYQQALGQGPEFLTYFQNEAQLDKSGLPSDRFFAERPEGSVSTLKIQRTQQEDSAVYLCASSLAKAASTDTQYFGPGTRLTVL.

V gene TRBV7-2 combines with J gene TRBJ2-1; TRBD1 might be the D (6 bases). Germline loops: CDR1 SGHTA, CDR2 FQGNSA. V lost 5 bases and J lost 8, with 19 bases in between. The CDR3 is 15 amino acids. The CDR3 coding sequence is TGTGCCAGCAGCCCGGAGACAGGATATGCGGATGAGCAGTTCTTC. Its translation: CASSPETGYADEQFF. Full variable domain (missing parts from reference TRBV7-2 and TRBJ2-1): GAGVSQSPSNKVTEKGKDVELRCDPISGHTALYWYRQSLGQGLEFLIYFQGNSAPDKSGLPSDRFSAERTGGSVSTLTIQRTQQEDSAVYLCASSPETGYADEQFFGPGTRLTVL.

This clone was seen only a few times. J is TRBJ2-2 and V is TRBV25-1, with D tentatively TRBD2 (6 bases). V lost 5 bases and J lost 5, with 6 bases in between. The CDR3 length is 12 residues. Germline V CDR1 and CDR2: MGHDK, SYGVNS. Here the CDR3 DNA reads TGTGCCAGCAGTCGGGAGACCGGGGAGCTGTTTTTT. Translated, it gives CASSRETGELFF. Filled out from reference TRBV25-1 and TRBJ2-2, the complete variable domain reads EADIYQTPRYLVIGTGKKITLECSQTMGHDKMYWYQQDPGMELHLIHYSYGVNSTEKGDLSSESTVSRIRTEHFPLTLESARPSHTSQYLCASSRETGELFFGEGSRLTVL.

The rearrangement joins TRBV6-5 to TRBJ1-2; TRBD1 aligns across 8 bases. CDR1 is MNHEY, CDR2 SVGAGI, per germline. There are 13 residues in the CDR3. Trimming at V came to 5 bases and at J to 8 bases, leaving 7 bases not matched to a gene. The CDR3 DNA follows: TGTGCCAGCAGTGATACAGGGGGAAGGGGCTACACCTTC. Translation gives CASSDTGGRGYTF.

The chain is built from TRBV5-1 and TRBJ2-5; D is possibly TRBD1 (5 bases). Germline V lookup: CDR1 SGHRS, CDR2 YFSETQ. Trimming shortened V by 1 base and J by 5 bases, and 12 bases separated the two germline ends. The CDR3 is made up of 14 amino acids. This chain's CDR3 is CASSLNQGRETQYF. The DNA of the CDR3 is TGCGCCAGCAGCTTGAACCAGGGAAGGGAGACCCAGTACTTC.